The clone carrying this T cell receptor beta chain was observed a handful of times. Its specificity is not known. The V gene lost 2 bases and the J gene lost 4 bases, with 14 bases spanning the gap. The CDR3 contains 15 residues. The germline CDR1 and CDR2 sequences are LGHNA and YNFKEQ. Naive CD4+ cells had CD25+ Tregs removed. Study findings and constraints: In terms of TCR gene usage, tumor memory CD4+ T cells clustered together with blood and lymph node memory CD4+ cells, as well as with lymph node naive CD4+ cells. Tumor-infiltrating Treg TCR alpha and beta sequences overlapped most with tumor naive CD4+ T cells, then blood naive.

Constant-region reverse primers amplified full-length variable regions, followed by semi-nested Nested Universal Primer A PCR. Via MiXCR, TCRdb re-called the 5' RACE reads, giving one row per CDR3 protein. The sample lists about 46,000 distinct CDR3 sequences; roughly 30% were seen once. The source of this sequence is a female donor with breast cancer. This chain links TRBV4-2 with TRBJ2-5; perhaps TRBD2 as D (5 bases). The sequencing sample was made of naive CD4+ T cells sorted from blood. Subset indicated: naive CD4+ T cells, CD4+CD45RA+CD25-. CDR3 amino acids: CASSQPRDLGETQYF. Written as DNA, the CDR3 is TGTGCCAGCAGCCAACCGAGGGATTTGGGAGAGACCCAGTACTTC.